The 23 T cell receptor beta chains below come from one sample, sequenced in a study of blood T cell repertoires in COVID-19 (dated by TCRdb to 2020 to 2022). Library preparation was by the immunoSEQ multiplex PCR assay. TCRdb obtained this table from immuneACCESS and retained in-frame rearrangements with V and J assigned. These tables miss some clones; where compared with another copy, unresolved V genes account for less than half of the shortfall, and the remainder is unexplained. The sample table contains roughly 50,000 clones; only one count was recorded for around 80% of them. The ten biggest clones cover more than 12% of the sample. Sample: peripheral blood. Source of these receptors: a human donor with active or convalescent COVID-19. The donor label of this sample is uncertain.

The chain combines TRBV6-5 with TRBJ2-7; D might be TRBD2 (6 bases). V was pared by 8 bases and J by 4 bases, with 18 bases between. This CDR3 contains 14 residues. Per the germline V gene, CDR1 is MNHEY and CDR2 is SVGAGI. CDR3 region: CASGQGTSRYEQYF. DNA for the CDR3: TGTGCCAGCGGCCAGGGCACTAGCCGGTACGAGCAGTACTTC.

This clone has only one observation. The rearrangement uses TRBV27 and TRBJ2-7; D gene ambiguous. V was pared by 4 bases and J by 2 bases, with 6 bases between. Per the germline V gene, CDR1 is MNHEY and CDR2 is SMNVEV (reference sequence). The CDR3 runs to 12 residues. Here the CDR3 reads CASSSSPYEQYF. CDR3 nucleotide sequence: TGTGCCAGCAGTTCCTCTCCCTACGAGCAGTACTTC.

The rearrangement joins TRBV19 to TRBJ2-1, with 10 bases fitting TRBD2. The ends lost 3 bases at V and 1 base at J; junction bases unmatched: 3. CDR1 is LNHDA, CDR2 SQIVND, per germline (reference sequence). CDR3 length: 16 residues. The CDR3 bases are TGTGCCAGTAGTATTGGGACTAGCGCGTCCTACAATGAGCAGTTCTTC. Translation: CASSIGTSASYNEQFF. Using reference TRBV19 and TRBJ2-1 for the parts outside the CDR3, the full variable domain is DGGITQSPKYLFRKEGQNVTLSCEQNLNHDAMYWYRQDPGQGLRLIYYSQIVNDFQKGDIAEGYSVSREKKESFPLTVTSAQKNPTAFYLCASSIGTSASYNEQFFGPGTRLTVL.

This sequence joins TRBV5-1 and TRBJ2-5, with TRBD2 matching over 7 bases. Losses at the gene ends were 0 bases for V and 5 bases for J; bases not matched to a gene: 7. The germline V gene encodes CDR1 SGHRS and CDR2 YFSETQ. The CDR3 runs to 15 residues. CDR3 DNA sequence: TGCGCCAGCAGCTTGGGTAGCGGGTCCGGGGAGACCCAGTACTTC. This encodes CASSLGSGSGETQYF.

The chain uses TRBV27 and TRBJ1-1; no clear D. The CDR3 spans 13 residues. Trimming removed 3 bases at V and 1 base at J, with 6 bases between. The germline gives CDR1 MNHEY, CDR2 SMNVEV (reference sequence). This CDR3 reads CASSLRQNTEAFF. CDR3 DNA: TGTGCCAGCAGTTTGCGCCAGAACACTGAAGCTTTCTTT.

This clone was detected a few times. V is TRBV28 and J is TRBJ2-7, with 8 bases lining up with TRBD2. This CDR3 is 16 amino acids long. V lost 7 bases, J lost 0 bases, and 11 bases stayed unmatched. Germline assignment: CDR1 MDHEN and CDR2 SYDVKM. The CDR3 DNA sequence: TGTGCCAGCATTACCCCGGCGGGGGGAAGCTCCTACGAGCAGTACTTC. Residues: CASITPAGGSSYEQYF. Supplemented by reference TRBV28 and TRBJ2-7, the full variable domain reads DVKVTQSSRYLVKRTGEKVFLECVQDMDHENMFWYRQDPGLGLRLIYFSYDVKMKEKGDIPEGYSVSREKKERFSLILESASTNQTSMYLCASITPAGGSSYEQYFGPGTRLTVT.

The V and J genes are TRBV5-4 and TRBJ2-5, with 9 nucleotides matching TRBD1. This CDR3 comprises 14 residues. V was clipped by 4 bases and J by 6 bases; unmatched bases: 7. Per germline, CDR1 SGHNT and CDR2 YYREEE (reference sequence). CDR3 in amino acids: CASSEDRGRKTQYF. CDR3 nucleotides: TGTGCCAGCAGCGAGGACAGGGGTCGGAAGACCCAGTACTTC.

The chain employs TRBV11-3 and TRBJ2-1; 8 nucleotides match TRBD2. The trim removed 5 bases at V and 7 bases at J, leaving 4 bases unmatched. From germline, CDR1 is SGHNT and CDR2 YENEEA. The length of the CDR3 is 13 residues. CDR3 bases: TGTGCCAGCAGCCTTCGGGAGGGGAATGAGCAGTTCTTC. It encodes CASSLREGNEQFF.

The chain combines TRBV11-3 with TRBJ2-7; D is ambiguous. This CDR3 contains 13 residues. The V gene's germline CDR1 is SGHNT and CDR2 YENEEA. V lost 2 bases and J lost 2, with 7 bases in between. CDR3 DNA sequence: TGTGCCAGCAGCTTACAACAGACCTACGAGCAGTACTTC. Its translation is CASSLQQTYEQYF.

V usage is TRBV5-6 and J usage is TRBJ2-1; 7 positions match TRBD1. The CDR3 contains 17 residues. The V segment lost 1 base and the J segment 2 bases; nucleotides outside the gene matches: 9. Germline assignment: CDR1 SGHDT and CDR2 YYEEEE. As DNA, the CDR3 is TGTGCCAGCAGCTTGCCCGGACAGGTGACAACCTACAATGAGCAGTTCTTC. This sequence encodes CASSLPGQVTTYNEQFF.

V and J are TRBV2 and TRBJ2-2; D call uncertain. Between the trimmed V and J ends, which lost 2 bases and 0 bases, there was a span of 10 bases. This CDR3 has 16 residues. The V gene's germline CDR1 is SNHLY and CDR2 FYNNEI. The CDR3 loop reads CASSEFGGSNTGELFF. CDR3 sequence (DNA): TGTGCCAGCAGTGAATTTGGCGGCTCGAACACCGGGGAGCTGTTTTTT.

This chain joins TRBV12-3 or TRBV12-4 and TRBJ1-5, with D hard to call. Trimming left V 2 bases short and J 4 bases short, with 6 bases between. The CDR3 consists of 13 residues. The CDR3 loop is CASSLSQNQPQHF. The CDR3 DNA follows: TGTGCCAGCAGTTTATCCCAGAATCAGCCCCAGCATTTT.

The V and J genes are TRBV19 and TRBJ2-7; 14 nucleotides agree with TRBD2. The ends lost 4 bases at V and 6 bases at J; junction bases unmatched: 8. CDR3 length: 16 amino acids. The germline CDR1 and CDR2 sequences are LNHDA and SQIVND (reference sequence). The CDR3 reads CASSKGTSGRIGEQYF. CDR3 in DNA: TGTGCCAGTAGTAAGGGGACTAGCGGGAGAATCGGCGAGCAGTACTTC.

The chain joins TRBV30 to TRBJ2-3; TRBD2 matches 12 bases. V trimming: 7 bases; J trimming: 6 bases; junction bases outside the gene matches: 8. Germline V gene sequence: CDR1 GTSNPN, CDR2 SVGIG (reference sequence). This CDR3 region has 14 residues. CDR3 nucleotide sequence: TGTGCCTCCTTGACTAGCGGGAGATCGGATACGCAGTATTTT. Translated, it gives CASLTSGRSDTQYF.

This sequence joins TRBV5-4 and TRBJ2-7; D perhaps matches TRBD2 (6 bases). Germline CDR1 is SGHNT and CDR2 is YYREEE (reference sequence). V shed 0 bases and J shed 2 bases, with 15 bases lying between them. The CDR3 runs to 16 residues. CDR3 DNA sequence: TGTGCCAGCAGCTTGGGGACTACAGGTCGTACCTACGAGCAGTACTTC. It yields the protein CASSLGTTGRTYEQYF.

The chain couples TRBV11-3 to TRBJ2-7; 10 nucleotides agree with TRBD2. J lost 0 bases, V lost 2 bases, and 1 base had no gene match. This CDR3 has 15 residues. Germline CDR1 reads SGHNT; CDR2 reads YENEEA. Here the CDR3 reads CASSLLAGDSYEQYF. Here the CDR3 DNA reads TGTGCCAGCAGCTTACTAGCGGGAGACTCCTACGAGCAGTACTTC.

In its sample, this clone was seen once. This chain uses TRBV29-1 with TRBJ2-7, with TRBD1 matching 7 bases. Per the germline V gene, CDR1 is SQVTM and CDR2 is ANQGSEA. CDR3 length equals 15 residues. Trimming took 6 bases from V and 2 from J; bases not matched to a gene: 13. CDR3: CSVVQDDRATYEQYF. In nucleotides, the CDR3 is TGCAGCGTCGTACAGGATGACAGGGCTACCTACGAGCAGTACTTC.

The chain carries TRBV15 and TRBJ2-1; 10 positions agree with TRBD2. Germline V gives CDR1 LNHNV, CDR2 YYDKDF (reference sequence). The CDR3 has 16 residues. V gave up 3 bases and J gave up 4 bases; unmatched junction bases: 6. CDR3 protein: CATSRGDSGGYNEQFF. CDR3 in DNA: TGTGCCACCAGCAGGGGGGATAGCGGGGGGTACAATGAGCAGTTCTTC.

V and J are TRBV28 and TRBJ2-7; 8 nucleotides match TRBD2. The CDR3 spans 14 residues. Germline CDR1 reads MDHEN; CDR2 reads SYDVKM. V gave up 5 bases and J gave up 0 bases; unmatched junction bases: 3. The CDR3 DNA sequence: TGTGCCAGCAGTCCAGGGACTAGCTCCTACGAGCAGTACTTC. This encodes CASSPGTSSYEQYF.

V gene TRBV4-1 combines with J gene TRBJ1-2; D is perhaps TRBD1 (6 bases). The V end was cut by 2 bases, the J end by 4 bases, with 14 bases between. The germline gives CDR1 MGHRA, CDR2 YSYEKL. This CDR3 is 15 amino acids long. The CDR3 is CASSQPGAGSYGYTF. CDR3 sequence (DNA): TGCGCCAGCAGCCAACCAGGGGCGGGTAGCTATGGCTACACCTTC.

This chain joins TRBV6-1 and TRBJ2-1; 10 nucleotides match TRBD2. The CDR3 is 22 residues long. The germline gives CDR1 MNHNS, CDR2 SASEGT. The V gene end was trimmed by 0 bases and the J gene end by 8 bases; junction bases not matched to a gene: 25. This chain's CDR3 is CASSEAGRAPFIPGLARHEQFF. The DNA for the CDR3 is TGTGCCAGCAGTGAAGCGGGGCGGGCCCCATTCATTCCGGGACTAGCGCGCCATGAGCAGTTCTTC.

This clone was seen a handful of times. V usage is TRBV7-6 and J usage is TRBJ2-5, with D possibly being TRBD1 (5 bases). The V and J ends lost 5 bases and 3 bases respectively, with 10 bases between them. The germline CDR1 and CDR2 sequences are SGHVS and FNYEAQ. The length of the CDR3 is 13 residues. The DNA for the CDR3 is TGTGCCAGCAGCAACCGACAGAAAGAGACCCAGTACTTC. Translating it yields CASSNRQKETQYF. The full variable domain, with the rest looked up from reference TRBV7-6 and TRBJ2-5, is GAGVSQSPRYKVTKRGQDVALRCDPISGHVSLYWYRQALGQGPEFLTYFNYEAQQDKSGLPNDRFSAERPEGSISTLTIQRTEQRDSAMYRCASSNRQKETQYFGPGTRLLVL.

The CDR3 spells CASKKWQGVLGQGTGELFF. CDR3 coding DNA: TGTGCCAGTAAAAAGTGGCAGGGGGTATTGGGTCAAGGCACCGGGGAGCTGTTTTTT. This chain links TRBV19 with TRBJ2-2, with TRBD1 matching 7 bases. Per germline, CDR1 LNHDA and CDR2 SQIVND (reference sequence). The ends lost 7 bases at V and 4 bases at J; junction bases unmatched: 21. The CDR3 is made up of 19 amino acids.